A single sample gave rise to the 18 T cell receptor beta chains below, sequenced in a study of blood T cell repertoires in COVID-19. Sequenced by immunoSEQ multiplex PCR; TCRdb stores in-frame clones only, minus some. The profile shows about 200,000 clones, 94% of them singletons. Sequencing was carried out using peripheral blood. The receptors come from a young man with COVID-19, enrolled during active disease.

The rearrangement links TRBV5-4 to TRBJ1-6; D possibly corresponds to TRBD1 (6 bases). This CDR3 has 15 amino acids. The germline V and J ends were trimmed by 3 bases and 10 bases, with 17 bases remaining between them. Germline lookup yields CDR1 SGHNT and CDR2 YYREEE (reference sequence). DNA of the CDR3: TGTGCCAGCAGCTCACAACAGGGCTCCGGCTCACCCCTCCACTTT. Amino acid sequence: CASSSQQGSGSPLHF.

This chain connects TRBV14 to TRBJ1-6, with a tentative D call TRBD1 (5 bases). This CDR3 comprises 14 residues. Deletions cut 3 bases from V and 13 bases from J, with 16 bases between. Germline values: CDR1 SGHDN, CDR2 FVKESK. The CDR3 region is CASSQGWTSQPLHF. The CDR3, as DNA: TGTGCCAGCAGCCAGGGGTGGACATCCCAGCCCCTCCACTTT.

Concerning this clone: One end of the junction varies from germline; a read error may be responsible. CDR3 protein: CASSKDRGQLNSNQPQHF. The CDR3, as DNA: TGTGCCAGCAGCAAAGACAGGGGACAATTAAATAGCAATCAGCCCCAGCATTTT. This chain joins TRBV14 and TRBJ1-5; 8 bases align to TRBD1. The CDR3 is 18 residues long. Germline CDR1 and CDR2: SGHDN and FVKESK.

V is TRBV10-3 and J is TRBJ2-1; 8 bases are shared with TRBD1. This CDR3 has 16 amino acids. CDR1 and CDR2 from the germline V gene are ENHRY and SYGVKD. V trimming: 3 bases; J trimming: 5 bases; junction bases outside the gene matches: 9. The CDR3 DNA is TGTGCCATCAGTGACGTGACAGGGGTTCGTCACAATGAGCAGTTCTTC. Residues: CAISDVTGVRHNEQFF.

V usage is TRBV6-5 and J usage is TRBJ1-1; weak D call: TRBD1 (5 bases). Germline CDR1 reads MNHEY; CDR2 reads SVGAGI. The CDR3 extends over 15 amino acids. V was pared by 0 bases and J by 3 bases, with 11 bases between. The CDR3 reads CASSYSMGGYTEAFF. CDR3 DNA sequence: TGTGCCAGCAGTTACTCGATGGGGGGTTACACTGAAGCTTTCTTT.

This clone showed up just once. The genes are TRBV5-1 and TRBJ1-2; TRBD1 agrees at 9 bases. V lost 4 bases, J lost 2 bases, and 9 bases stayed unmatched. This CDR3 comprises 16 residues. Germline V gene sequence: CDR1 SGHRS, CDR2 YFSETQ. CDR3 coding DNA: TGCGCCAGCAGCGGACTGGGGACAGGGCTGAACTATGGCTACACCTTC. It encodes CASSGLGTGLNYGYTF. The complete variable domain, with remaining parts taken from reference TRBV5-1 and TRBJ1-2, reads KAGVTQTPRYLIKTRGQQVTLSCSPISGHRSVSWYQQTPGQGLQFLFEYFSETQRNKGNFPGRFSGRQFSNSRSEMNVSTLELGDSALYLCASSGLGTGLNYGYTFGSGTRLTVV.

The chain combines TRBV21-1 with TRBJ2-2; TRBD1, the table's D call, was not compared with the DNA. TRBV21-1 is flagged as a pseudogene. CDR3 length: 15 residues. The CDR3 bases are TGTGCCAGCAGCGTACACGGACAGAACACCGGGGAGCTGTTTTTT. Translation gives CASSVHGQNTGELFF.

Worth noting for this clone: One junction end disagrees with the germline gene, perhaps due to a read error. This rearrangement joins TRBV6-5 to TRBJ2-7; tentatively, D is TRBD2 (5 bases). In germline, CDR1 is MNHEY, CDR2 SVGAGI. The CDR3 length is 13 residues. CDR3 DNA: TGTGCCAGCAGCCGGGATCTCCATCCCATGTTGAACTTC. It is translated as CASSRDLHPMLNF.

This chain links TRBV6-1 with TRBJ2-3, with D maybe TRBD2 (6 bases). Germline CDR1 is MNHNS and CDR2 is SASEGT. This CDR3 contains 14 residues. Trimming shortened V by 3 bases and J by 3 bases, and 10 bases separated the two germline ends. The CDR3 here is CASSDGAGTDTQYF. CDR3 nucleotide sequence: TGTGCCAGCAGTGACGGGGCGGGGACAGATACGCAGTATTTT.

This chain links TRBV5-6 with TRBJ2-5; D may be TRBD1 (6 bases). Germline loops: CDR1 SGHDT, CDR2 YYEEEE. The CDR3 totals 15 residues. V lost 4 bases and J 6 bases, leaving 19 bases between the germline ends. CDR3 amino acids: CASSTQGLGKKTQYF. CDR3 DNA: TGTGCCAGCAGCACACAGGGCCTGGGTAAAAAGACCCAGTACTTC.

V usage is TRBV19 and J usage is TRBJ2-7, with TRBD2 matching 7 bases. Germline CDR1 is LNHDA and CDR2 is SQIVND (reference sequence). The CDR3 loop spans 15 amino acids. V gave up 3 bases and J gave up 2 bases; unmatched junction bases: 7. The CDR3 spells CASSIRASGTYEQYF. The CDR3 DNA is TGTGCCAGTAGTATCAGGGCTAGCGGTACCTACGAGCAGTACTTC.

The CDR3 sequence is CASTLSQATGELFF. The CDR3 bases are TGTGCCAGCACCCTTAGTCAGGCCACCGGGGAGCTGTTTTTT. V and J are TRBV6-5 and TRBJ2-2; D remains unclear. The germline V gene encodes CDR1 MNHEY and CDR2 SVGAGI. The CDR3 contains 14 residues. The germline V and J ends were trimmed by 7 bases and 4 bases, with 13 bases remaining between them.

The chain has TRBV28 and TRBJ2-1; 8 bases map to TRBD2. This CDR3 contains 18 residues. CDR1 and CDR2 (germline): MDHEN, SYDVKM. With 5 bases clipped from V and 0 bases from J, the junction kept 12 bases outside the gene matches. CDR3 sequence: CASSPAGDGPHSYNEQFF. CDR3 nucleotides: TGTGCCAGCAGTCCAGCGGGGGATGGCCCCCACTCCTACAATGAGCAGTTCTTC.

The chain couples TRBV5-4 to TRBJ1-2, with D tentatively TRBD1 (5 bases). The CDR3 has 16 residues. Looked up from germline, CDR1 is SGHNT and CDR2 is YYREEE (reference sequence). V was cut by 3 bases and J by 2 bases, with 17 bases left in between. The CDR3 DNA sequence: TGTGCCAGCAGCTCGAAATCGGGGGGGGTGAACTATGGCTACACCTTC. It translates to CASSSKSGGVNYGYTF.

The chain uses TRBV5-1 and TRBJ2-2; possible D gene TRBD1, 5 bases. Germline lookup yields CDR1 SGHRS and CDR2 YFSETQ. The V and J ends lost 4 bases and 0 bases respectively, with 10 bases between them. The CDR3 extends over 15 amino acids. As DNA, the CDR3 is TGCGCCAGCAGCGTAAAGGGGACGAACACCGGGGAGCTGTTTTTT. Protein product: CASSVKGTNTGELFF.

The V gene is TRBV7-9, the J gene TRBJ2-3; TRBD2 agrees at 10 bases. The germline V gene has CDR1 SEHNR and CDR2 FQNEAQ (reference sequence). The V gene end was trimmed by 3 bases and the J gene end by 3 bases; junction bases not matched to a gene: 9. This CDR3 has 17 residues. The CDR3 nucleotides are TGTGCCAGCAGCTTTAGGAGCGGGGGGGTTAAGACAGATACGCAGTATTTT. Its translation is CASSFRSGGVKTDTQYF.

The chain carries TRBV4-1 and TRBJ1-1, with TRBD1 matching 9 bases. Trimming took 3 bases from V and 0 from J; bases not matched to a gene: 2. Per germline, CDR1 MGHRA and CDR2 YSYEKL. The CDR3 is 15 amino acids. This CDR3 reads CASSQDRGLNTEAFF. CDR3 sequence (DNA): TGCGCCAGCAGCCAGGACAGGGGCCTGAACACTGAAGCTTTCTTT.

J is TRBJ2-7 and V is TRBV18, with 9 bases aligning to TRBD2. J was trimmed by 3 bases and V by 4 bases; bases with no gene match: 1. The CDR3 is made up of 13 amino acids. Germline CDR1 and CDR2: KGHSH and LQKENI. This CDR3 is CASSQTSGYEQYF. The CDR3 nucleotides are TGTGCCAGCTCACAGACTAGCGGCTACGAGCAGTACTTC. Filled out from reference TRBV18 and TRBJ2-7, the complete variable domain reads NAGVMQNPRHLVRRRGQEARLRCSPMKGHSHVYWYRQLPEEGLKFMVYLQKENIIDESGMPKERFSAEFPKEGPSILRIQQVVRGDSAAYFCASSQTSGYEQYFGPGTRLTVT.